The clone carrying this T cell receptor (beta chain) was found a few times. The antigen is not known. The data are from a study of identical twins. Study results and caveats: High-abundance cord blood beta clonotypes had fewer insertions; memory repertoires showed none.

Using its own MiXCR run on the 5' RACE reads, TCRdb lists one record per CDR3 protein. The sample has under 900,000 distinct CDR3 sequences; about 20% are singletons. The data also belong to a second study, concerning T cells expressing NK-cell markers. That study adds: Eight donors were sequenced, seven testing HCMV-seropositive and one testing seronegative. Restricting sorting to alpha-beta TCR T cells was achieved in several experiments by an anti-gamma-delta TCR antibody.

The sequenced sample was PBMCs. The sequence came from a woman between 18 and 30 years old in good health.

CDR3 loop: CASSLGRTGETQYF. CDR3 DNA sequence: TGTGCCAGCAGCTTAGGGAGGACGGGGGAGACCCAGTACTTC. V is TRBV7-8 and J is TRBJ2-5; D is possibly TRBD2 (5 bases). V lost 1 base and J 5 bases, leaving 11 bases between the germline ends. Germline V CDR1 and CDR2: SGHVS, FQNEAQ. The CDR3 consists of 14 residues. The entire variable domain, with the rest obtained from reference TRBV7-8 and TRBJ2-5, is as follows: GAGVSQSPRYKVAKRGQDVALRCDPISGHVSLFWYQQALGQGPEFLTYFQNEAQLDKSGLPSDRFFAERPEGSVSTLKIQRTQQEDSAVYLCASSLGRTGETQYFGPGTRLLVL.